This TCR beta chain was captured in a study of T cells in tuberculosis. Each donor contributed around 100,000 T cells on average, unsorted. On this clone itself: Its antigen is as yet unknown.

There are 14 residues in the CDR3. J gave up 2 bases and V 3 bases, and 1 base lay outside the gene matches. From germline, CDR1 is MNHEY and CDR2 SMNVEV (reference sequence). Study conclusions and caveats: Using the GMM-specific repertoire gave nearly 90% accuracy versus roughly 68% with motifs.

Using immunoSEQ multiplex PCR, the repertoire was profiled, and TCRdb retains in-frame clones only, with some absent. Among about 44,000 clones listed, 90% to 95% were seen once. The source material was PBMCs. This chain joins TRBV27 and TRBJ2-7; 10 positions agree with TRBD2. The TCR comes from a donor between 10 and 35 years old with latent tuberculosis or without tuberculosis infection. The CDR3 bases are TGTGCCAGCAGTTTTACTAGCGGGGCCTACGAGCAGTACTTC. Translation: CASSFTSGAYEQYF.